A selection of T cell receptor beta chains follows, all from one sample in a study of blood T cell repertoires in COVID-19. Libraries were prepared by immunoSEQ multiplex PCR; TCRdb keeps only in-frame clonotypes and omits some of them. This table holds 110,000 or so clones, roughly nine tenths found once. Sequences were obtained from peripheral blood. These receptors all come from a man between 65 and 85 years old who had recovered from COVID-19. The CDR3 runs from the conserved cysteine through the conserved F or W. Each record gives: CDR3 protein, CDR3 DNA, clone size, V gene, D gene, J gene. The D gene is left open where the match is weak. Rows give clone size only sometimes, using once, few, many, or a class for an expanded clone.

CASSLIFPRLLATEAFF,TGTGCCAGCAGTTTAATTTTTCCTAGGTTACTAGCGACTGAAGCTTTCTTT,few,TRBV27,-,TRBJ1-1
CASSLRQHAFF,TGTGCCAGCAGTCTCCGACAGCACGCTTTCTTT,-,TRBV28,-,TRBJ1-1
CASSRWRTSGSYEQYF,TGTGCCAGCAGCAGGTGGCGGACTAGCGGCTCCTACGAGCAGTACTTC,-,TRBV5-6,TRBD2,TRBJ2-7
CALGLAYSPLHF,TGTGCCTTGGGCCTCGCGTATTCACCCCTCCACTTT,few,TRBV30,-,TRBJ1-6
CASRSGLEVETQYF,TGTGCCAGCAGATCGGGACTAGAAGTAGAGACCCAGTACTTC,-,TRBV6-5,TRBD2,TRBJ2-5
CASSLDRAGRETQYF,TGTGCCAGCAGCTTAGACCGGGCAGGGCGAGAGACCCAGTACTTC,once,TRBV11-1,-,TRBJ2-5
CASSGLGQGAGETQYF,TGCGCCAGCAGCGGCCTAGGGCAGGGGGCGGGAGAGACCCAGTACTTC,-,TRBV5-1,TRBD1,TRBJ2-5
CASSFISGVRDIQYF,TGTGCCAGCAGTTTCATTTCTGGCGTGAGGGACATTCAGTACTTC,-,TRBV28,-,TRBJ2-4
CASSLYVTGAGANVLTF,TGTGCCAGCAGCCTATATGTAACTGGGGCAGGGGCCAACGTCCTGACTTTC,-,TRBV7-9,-,TRBJ2-6
CAWTLNRGYTF,TGTGCCTGGACTTTAAACAGAGGCTACACCTTC,-,TRBV30,-,TRBJ1-2
CASSLGASGRAHEQYF,TGTGCCAGCAGCTTGGGCGCCTCAGGGCGAGCCCACGAGCAGTACTTC,few,TRBV5-5,-,TRBJ2-7
CASSPGQLGQPQHF,TGTGCCAGCAGCCCCGGACAGTTAGGTCAGCCCCAGCATTTT,few,TRBV9,-,TRBJ1-5
CASSVDSSGNTIYF,TGTGCCAGCAGCGTTGACAGCTCTGGAAACACCATATATTTT,-,TRBV9,-,TRBJ1-3
CASPRGQETQYF,TGTGCCAGCCCCAGGGGGCAAGAGACCCAGTACTTC,-,TRBV6-5,TRBD1,TRBJ2-5
CASSLQTGVGATEAFF,TGTGCCAGCAGCTTACAAACAGGGGTGGGAGCCACTGAAGCTTTCTTT,-,TRBV7-3,TRBD1,TRBJ1-1
CSVGQVGNTIYF,TGCAGCGTTGGACAGGTCGGAAACACCATATATTTT,-,TRBV29-1,-,TRBJ1-3
CSVGHLGQPQHF,TGCAGCGTTGGGCACTTGGGCCAGCCCCAGCATTTT,-,TRBV29-1,-,TRBJ1-5
CASGVGQGIDEQYF,TGTGCCAGCGGCGTCGGACAGGGAATAGACGAGCAGTACTTC,-,TRBV2,TRBD1,TRBJ2-7
CAISESKGAGGIGTEAFF,TGTGCCATCAGTGAGTCGAAGGGCGCAGGGGGTATTGGCACTGAAGCTTTCTTT,-,TRBV10-3,TRBD1,TRBJ1-1
CASSLGVTGRTDTQYF,TGTGCCAGCAGCTTGGGAGTCACAGGGCGCACAGATACGCAGTATTTT,-,TRBV5-8,-,TRBJ2-3
CASSKTGGGASYEQYF,TGTGCCAGCTCAAAAACGGGGGGAGGCGCCTCCTACGAGCAGTACTTC,-,TRBV18,TRBD2,TRBJ2-7
CATRGPSTDTQYF,TGTGCCACCCGGGGTCCTAGCACAGATACGCAGTATTTT,-,TRBV28,-,TRBJ2-3
CASSRDLASYNEQFF,TGTGCCAGCAGTAGGGACTTAGCATCCTACAATGAGCAGTTCTTC,-,TRBV5-4,-,TRBJ2-1
CAIRGRSGESTDTQYF,TGTGCCATCAGAGGGCGGAGCGGGGAGAGCACAGATACGCAGTATTTT,-,TRBV10-3,TRBD2,TRBJ2-3
CGTGESAGETQYF,TGTGGAACGGGAGAAAGTGCAGGAGAGACCCAGTACTTC,-,TRBV6-6,-,TRBJ2-5
CALGLSGRRSEQFF,TGTGCCCTCGGATTGAGCGGGAGAAGGAGTGAGCAGTTCTTC,-,TRBV2,TRBD2,TRBJ2-1
CASSFPLNYGYTF,TGTGCCAGCAGCTTCCCCCTAAACTATGGCTACACCTTC,-,TRBV7-2,-,TRBJ1-2
CASSLGQGEGYTF,TGTGCCAGCAGCTTAGGACAGGGTGAGGGCTACACCTTC,-,TRBV5-6,TRBD1,TRBJ1-2
CASSLRTGGGNQPQHF,TGCGCCAGCAGCCTCCGGACAGGGGGGGGGAATCAGCCCCAGCATTTT,-,TRBV4-1,TRBD1,TRBJ1-5
CASSLFSSDRQFF,TGTGCCAGCAGCCTATTTTCTAGCGATCGGCAGTTCTTC,-,TRBV11-2,-,TRBJ2-1
CASSQGARTEAFF,TGTGCCAGCTCCCAGGGGGCGCGAACTGAAGCTTTCTTT,-,TRBV2,TRBD1,TRBJ1-1
CASSLIPGGPYEQYF,TGTGCCAGCAGTTTAATCCCGGGAGGGCCTTACGAGCAGTACTTC,once,TRBV28,TRBD2,TRBJ2-7
CASSPGTGAGYTF,TGTGCCAGCAGCCCCGGGACAGGGGCGGGCTACACCTTC,-,TRBV27,TRBD1,TRBJ1-2
CASSAQGNGYTF,TGTGCCAGCAGTGCACAGGGGAATGGCTACACCTTC,-,TRBV2,TRBD1,TRBJ1-2
CASSYWGRGRGEPQHF,TGTGCCAGCAGTTACTGGGGCAGGGGGCGCGGAGAGCCCCAGCATTTT,-,TRBV6-2/TRBV6-3,TRBD1,TRBJ1-5
CASSQTGGLYGYTF,TGTGCCAGCAGTCAAACGGGGGGGCTGTATGGCTACACCTTC,once,TRBV27,-,TRBJ1-2
CASVLAGDTGELFF,TGTGCCAGCGTCTTAGCGGGAGACACCGGGGAGCTGTTTTTT,-,TRBV6-5,TRBD2,TRBJ2-2
CASSTSGTGNTEAFF,TGTGCCAGCAGCACCTCCGGGACAGGGAACACTGAAGCTTTCTTT,-,TRBV7-3,TRBD1,TRBJ1-1
CASSLPAGGPGELFF,TGTGCCAGCAGCTTACCGGCGGGGGGGCCCGGGGAGCTGTTTTTT,-,TRBV7-3,TRBD2,TRBJ2-2
CASSFTQNSGNTIYF,TGTGCCAGCAGCTTTACACAGAACTCTGGAAACACCATATATTTT,-,TRBV9,-,TRBJ1-3
CASSLPLRGAPGANVLTF,TGTGCCAGCAGTTTACCCCTTAGGGGTGCGCCTGGGGCCAACGTCCTGACTTTC,-,TRBV28,-,TRBJ2-6
CASSSWDRTYSPLHF,TGTGCCAGCAGCTCATGGGACAGAACCTATTCACCCCTCCACTTT,-,TRBV5-6,TRBD1,TRBJ1-6
CASNGGQASTDTQYF,TGTGCCAGCAATGGGGGACAGGCTAGCACAGATACGCAGTATTTT,-,TRBV2,TRBD1,TRBJ2-3
CASSLEATEETQYF,TGTGCCAGCAGCTTGGAAGCAACCGAAGAGACCCAGTACTTC,-,TRBV5-6,-,TRBJ2-5
CASSLVSGINEKLFF,TGCGCCAGCAGCTTGGTGTCAGGGATTAATGAAAAACTGTTTTTT,-,TRBV5-1,-,TRBJ1-4
CVLGTGLGTGELFF,TGTGTACTGGGGACAGGATTGGGTACCGGGGAGCTGTTTTTT,-,TRBV6-5,TRBD1,TRBJ2-2
CASSESGPTEAFF,TGCGCCAGCAGTGAGTCGGGGCCCACTGAAGCTTTCTTT,-,TRBV10-1,-,TRBJ1-1
CASSPRPGVFLETQYF,TGTGCCAGCTCACCACGGCCAGGGGTTTTTTTGGAGACCCAGTACTTC,-,TRBV18,-,TRBJ2-5
CASSLVGSRVYNEQFF,TGTGCCAGCAGCTTGGTGGGAAGCAGGGTCTACAATGAGCAGTTCTTC,-,TRBV5-6,-,TRBJ2-1
CASSTPDIYNSPLHF,TGTGCCAGCAGCACCCCAGACATATATAATTCACCCCTCCACTTT,-,TRBV28,-,TRBJ1-6
CASTERARGLNTEAFF,TGTGCCAGCACCGAAAGGGCCAGGGGTTTGAACACTGAAGCTTTCTTT,-,TRBV28,-,TRBJ1-1
CASSGPYNSPLHF,TGTGCCAGCTCTGGGCCCTATAATTCACCCCTCCACTTT,few,TRBV19,-,TRBJ1-6
CASSADRDYGYTF,TGTGCCAGCAGCGCTGACAGGGACTATGGCTACACCTTC,-,TRBV7-3,TRBD1,TRBJ1-2
CASSPGTGIRGETQYF,TGCGCCAGCAGTCCCGGGACAGGGATCCGGGGAGAGACCCAGTACTTC,-,TRBV10-1,TRBD1,TRBJ2-5
CASSAGTGIEQYF,TGTGCCAGCAGCGCCGGGACAGGGATCGAGCAGTACTTC,-,TRBV5-6,TRBD1,TRBJ2-7